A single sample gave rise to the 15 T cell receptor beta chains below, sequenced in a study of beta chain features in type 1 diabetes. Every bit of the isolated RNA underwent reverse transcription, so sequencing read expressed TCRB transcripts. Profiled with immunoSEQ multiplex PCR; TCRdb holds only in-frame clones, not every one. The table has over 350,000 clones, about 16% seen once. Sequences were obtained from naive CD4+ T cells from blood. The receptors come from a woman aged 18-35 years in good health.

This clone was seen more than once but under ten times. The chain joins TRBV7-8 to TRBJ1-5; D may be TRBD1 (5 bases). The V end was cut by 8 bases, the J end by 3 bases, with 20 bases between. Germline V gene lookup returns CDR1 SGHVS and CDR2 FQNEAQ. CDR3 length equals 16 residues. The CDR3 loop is CASGDPFKQVNQPQHF. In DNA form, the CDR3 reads TGTGCCAGCGGTGACCCATTCAAACAGGTCAATCAGCCCCAGCATTTT. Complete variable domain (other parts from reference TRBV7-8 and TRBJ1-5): GAGVSQSPRYKVAKRGQDVALRCDPISGHVSLFWYQQALGQGPEFLTYFQNEAQLDKSGLPSDRFFAERPEGSVSTLKIQRTQQEDSAVYLCASGDPFKQVNQPQHFGDGTRLSIL.

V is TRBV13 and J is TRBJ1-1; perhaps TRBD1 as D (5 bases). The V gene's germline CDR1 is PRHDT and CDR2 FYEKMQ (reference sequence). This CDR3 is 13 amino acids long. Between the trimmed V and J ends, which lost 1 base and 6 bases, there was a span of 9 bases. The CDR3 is CASSLVGAAEAFF. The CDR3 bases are TGTGCCAGCAGCTTAGTTGGGGCGGCTGAAGCTTTCTTT.

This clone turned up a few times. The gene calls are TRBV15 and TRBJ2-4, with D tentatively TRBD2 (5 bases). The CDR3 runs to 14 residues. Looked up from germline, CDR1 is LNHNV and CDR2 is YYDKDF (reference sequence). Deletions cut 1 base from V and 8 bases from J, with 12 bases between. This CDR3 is CATSRARGSDIQYF. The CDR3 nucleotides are TGTGCCACCAGCAGAGCCCGGGGATCGGACATTCAGTACTTC.

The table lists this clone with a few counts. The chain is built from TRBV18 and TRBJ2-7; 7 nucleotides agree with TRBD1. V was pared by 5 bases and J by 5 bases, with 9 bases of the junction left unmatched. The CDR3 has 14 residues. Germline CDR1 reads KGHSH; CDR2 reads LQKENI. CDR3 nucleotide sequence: TGTGCCAGCTCAGCCATGACAGGGACCGACGAGCAGTACTTC. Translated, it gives CASSAMTGTDEQYF.

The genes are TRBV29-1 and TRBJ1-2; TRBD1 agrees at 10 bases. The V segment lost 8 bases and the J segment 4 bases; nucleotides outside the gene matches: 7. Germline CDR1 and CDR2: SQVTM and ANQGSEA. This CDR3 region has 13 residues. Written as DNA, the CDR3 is TGCAGCACCGACAGGGGGCTAAGCTATGGCTACACCTTC. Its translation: CSTDRGLSYGYTF.

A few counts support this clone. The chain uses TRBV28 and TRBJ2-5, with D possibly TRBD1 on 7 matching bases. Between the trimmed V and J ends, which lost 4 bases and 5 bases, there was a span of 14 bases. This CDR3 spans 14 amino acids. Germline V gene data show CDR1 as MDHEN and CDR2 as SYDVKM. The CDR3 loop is CASSSGGGQETQYF. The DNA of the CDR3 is TGTGCCAGCAGTTCCGGAGGGGGCCAGGAGACCCAGTACTTC.

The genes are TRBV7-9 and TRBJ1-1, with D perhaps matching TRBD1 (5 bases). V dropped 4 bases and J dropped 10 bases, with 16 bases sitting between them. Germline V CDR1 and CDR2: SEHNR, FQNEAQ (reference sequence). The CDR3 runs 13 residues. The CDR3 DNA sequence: TGTGCCAGCAGCTCCGACGGGGGTGGCGGAGCTTTCTTT. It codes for CASSSDGGGGAFF. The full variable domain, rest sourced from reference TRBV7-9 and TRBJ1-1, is DTGVSQNPRHKITKRGQNVTFRCDPISEHNRLYWYRQTLGQGPEFLTYFQNEAQLEKSRLLSDRFSAERPKGSFSTLEIQRTEQGDSAMYLCASSSDGGGGAFFGQGTRLTVV.

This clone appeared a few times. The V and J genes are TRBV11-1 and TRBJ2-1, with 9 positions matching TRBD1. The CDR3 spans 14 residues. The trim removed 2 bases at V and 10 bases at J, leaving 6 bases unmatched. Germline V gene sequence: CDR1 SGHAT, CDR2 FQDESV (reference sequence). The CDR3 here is CASSLRPGQGEQFF. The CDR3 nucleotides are TGTGCCAGCAGCTTACGCCCGGGACAGGGCGAGCAGTTCTTC.

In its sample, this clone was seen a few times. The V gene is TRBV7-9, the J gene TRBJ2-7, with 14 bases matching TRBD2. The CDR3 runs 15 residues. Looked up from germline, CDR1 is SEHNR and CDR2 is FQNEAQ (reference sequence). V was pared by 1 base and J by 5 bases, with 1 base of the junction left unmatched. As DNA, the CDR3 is TGTGCCAGCAGCTTAGGGACTAGCGGGAGGAACGAGCAGTACTTC. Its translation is CASSLGTSGRNEQYF.

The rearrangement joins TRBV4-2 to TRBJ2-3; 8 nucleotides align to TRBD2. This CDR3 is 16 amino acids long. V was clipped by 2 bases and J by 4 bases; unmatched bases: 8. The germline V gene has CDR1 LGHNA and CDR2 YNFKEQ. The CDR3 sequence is CASSQSDAAGADTQYF. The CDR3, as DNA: TGTGCCAGCAGCCAATCTGACGCAGCGGGAGCAGATACGCAGTATTTT.

The CDR3 nucleotides read TGTGCCAGCAGTGAATTCCAGGACAGCTATGGCTACACCTTC. Protein: CASSEFQDSYGYTF. V and J are TRBV25-1 and TRBJ1-2, with a possible D match to TRBD1 (6 bases). The CDR3 has 14 residues. The V end was cut by 1 base, the J end by 4 bases, with 10 bases between. Germline CDR1 MGHDK, CDR2 SYGVNS.

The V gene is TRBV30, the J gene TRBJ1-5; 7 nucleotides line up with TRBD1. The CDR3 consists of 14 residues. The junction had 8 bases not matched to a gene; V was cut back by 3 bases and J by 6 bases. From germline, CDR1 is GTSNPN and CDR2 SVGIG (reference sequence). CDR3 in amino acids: CAWSQTGLSQPQHF. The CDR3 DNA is TGTGCCTGGAGCCAGACAGGGTTGAGTCAGCCCCAGCATTTT.

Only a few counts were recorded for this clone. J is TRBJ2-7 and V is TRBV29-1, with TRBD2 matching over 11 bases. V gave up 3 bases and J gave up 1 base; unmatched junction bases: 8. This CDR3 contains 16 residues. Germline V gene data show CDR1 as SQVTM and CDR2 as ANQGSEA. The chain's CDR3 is CSVDGSSGRNSYEQYF. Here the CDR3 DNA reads TGCAGCGTTGATGGGTCTAGCGGGAGGAATTCCTACGAGCAGTACTTC.

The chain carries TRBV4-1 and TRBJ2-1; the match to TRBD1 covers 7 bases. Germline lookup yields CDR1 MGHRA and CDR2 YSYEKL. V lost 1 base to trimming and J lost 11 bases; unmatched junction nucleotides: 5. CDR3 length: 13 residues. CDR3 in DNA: TGCGCCAGCAGCCAAGCACAGGGGCCAAAGCAGTTCTTC. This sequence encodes CASSQAQGPKQFF.

In nucleotides, the CDR3 is TGTGCCAGCAGCCCGGCAGGGCTAGCGGGAACAGATACGCAGTATTTT. Translated: CASSPAGLAGTDTQYF. V gene TRBV7-9 combines with J gene TRBJ2-3; 9 nucleotides line up with TRBD2. Germline V gene lookup returns CDR1 SEHNR and CDR2 FQNEAQ (reference sequence). Unmatched junction bases numbered 9, after V lost 5 bases and J lost 3 bases. This CDR3 is 16 amino acids long.